A selection of T cell receptor beta chains follows, all from one sample in a study of PD-1 blockade in classical Hodgkin lymphoma. The method was immunoSEQ multiplex PCR; TCRdb's version includes in-frame clones alone and lacks a portion of them. The table lists over 15,000 clones, about 65% of them singletons. The source material was peripheral blood mononuclear cells (PBMCs), sampled before the fourth cycle of nivolumab. These receptor sequences come from a human donor with classical Hodgkin lymphoma. CDR3s include the opening cysteine and the closing phenylalanine or tryptophan. D genes are given only for firm matches. Rows give clone size only sometimes, using once, few, many, or a class for an expanded clone.

size	V	J	D	DNA	CDR3
-	TRBV2	TRBJ2-1	-	TGTGCCAGCAGTGCAGGTGTCTCCTACAATGAGCAGTTCTTC	CASSAGVSYNEQFF
-	TRBV5-1	TRBJ2-3	-	TGCGCCAGCAGCCCCCGCGGTGACACAGATACGCAGTATTTT	CASSPRGDTDTQYF
-	TRBV7-9	TRBJ2-3	-	TGTGCCAGCAGTTCCGTTGACCGGGACACCACTAGCACAGATACGCAGTATTTT	CASSSVDRDTTSTDTQYF
-	TRBV28	TRBJ1-3	-	TGTGCCAGCAGTTCAGGAAACTCTGGAAACACCATATATTTT	CASSSGNSGNTIYF
-	TRBV6-5	TRBJ2-1	-	TGTGCCAGCAGTTACTCGGCGGGGTACAATGAGCAGTTCTTC	CASSYSAGYNEQFF
-	TRBV4-2	TRBJ2-2	-	TGTGCCAGCAGCCAAGATCTCGGGGTTAGCACCGGGGAGCTGTTTTTT	CASSQDLGVSTGELFF
-	TRBV5-5	TRBJ2-7	-	TGTGCCAGCCTCCCCCGGGGTAGCTCCTACGAGCAGTACTTC	CASLPRGSSYEQYF
-	TRBV14	TRBJ2-7	-	TGTGCCAGCAGCCAAGACCGTAGGGGCAACGAGCAGTACTTC	CASSQDRRGNEQYF
-	TRBV7-9	TRBJ1-4	-	TGTGCCAGCAGAGCCGACTCTGGAAAACTGTTTTTT	CASRADSGKLFF
-	TRBV28	TRBJ1-1	-	TGTGCCAGCAGTCACCCCGGGACTTGGTTGAACACTGAAGCTTTCTTT	CASSHPGTWLNTEAFF
-	TRBV7-9	TRBJ2-7	TRBD1	TGTGCCAGCAGCGATTGGGACAGGGCCTACGAGCAGTACTTC	CASSDWDRAYEQYF
few	TRBV13	TRBJ2-7	-	TGTGCCAGCAGCTTCGGTGGGGCTCGCATCGAGCAGTACTTC	CASSFGGARIEQYF
-	TRBV2	TRBJ1-1	-	TGTGCCAGCAGTGAAACCAGGGGTTTAACCGGGAAGAACACTGAAGCTTTCTTT	CASSETRGLTGKNTEAFF
-	TRBV30	TRBJ2-7	-	TGTGCCTGGAGTGGGGCTCAGGGGAAGTACTTC	CAWSGAQGKYF
-	TRBV9	TRBJ1-1	-	TGTGCCAGCAGCGCGGTGAAGACCGGTACTGAAGCTTTCTTT	CASSAVKTGTEAFF
-	TRBV7-2	TRBJ2-5	-	TGTGCCAGCAGCTTAGTATTTATACAAGAGACCCAGTACTTC	CASSLVFIQETQYF
-	TRBV15	TRBJ1-5	-	TGTGCCACCAGCAGAGATTCGGGTAGCAATCAGCCCCAGCATTTT	CATSRDSGSNQPQHF
-	TRBV29-1	TRBJ2-1	-	TGCAGCGTTGAAATTTTTGCGGGGCCCACCAATGAGCAGTTCTTC	CSVEIFAGPTNEQFF
-	TRBV14	TRBJ1-6	-	TGTGCCAGCAGCCAACAGGGGAATTCACCCCTCCACTTT	CASSQQGNSPLHF
few	TRBV27	TRBJ1-1	-	TGTGCCAGCAAGACAGCGACCACTGAAGCTTTCTTT	CASKTATTEAFF
-	TRBV5-6	TRBJ1-1	-	TGTGCCAGCAGCTTTGGGATAGGAGACACTGAAGCTTTCTTT	CASSFGIGDTEAFF
-	TRBV4-3	TRBJ2-7	-	TGCGCCAGCAGCCAAGATCCCCTGAGGGGCGACGAGCAGTACTTC	CASSQDPLRGDEQYF
once	TRBV29-1	TRBJ2-2	TRBD1	TGCAGCGTTGAGGGACAGGTGGGCACCGGGGAGCTGTTTTTT	CSVEGQVGTGELFF
-	TRBV7-8	TRBJ2-7	-	TGTGCCAGCAGCTTAGCGCGGGATATCTACGAGCAGTACTTC	CASSLARDIYEQYF
-	TRBV29-1	TRBJ2-1	-	TGCAGCGTTGAAGAAGGGGACTCCTTCTCCTACAATGAGCAGTTCTTC	CSVEEGDSFSYNEQFF
-	TRBV29-1	TRBJ1-2	-	TGCAGCGTCATCTTCAAGGGAAGCTATGGCTACACCTTC	CSVIFKGSYGYTF
-	TRBV6-1	TRBJ1-4	-	TGTGCCAGCAGTGAAGGCATAACTAATGAAAAACTGTTTTTT	CASSEGITNEKLFF
-	TRBV6-5	TRBJ1-5	-	TGTGCCAGCAGCTCAGGGTTTGGCAATCAGCCCCAGCATTTT	CASSSGFGNQPQHF
-	TRBV5-6	TRBJ1-5	TRBD1	TGTGCCAGCAGCACGGGACAGGGCGCGGGGCCCCAGCATTTT	CASSTGQGAGPQHF
once	TRBV11-2	TRBJ2-7	-	TGTGCCAGCAGCTTAGTACCAGCCTCCGAGCAGTACTTC	CASSLVPASEQYF
few	TRBV30	TRBJ1-5	-	TGTGCCTGGAGTGGGGCAATGGGGGACAATCAGCCCCAGCATTTT	CAWSGAMGDNQPQHF
-	TRBV4-1	TRBJ2-7	-	TGCGCCAGCAGCCAAGACCCAACAGCCTACGAGCAGTACTTC	CASSQDPTAYEQYF
-	TRBV7-3	TRBJ2-1	TRBD2	TGTGCCAGCAGCCAGGGACCTAGCGGGAGGAATCATGAGCAGTTCTTC	CASSQGPSGRNHEQFF
-	TRBV7-8	TRBJ2-7	TRBD1	TGTGCCAGCAGCCCGGGACAGGGGGAATACGAGCAGTACTTC	CASSPGQGEYEQYF
few	TRBV6-1	TRBJ2-2	-	TGTGCCAGCAGCCTGGGCAGGGTCACCGGGGAGCTGTTTTTT	CASSLGRVTGELFF
medium-sized	TRBV28	TRBJ2-7	TRBD1	TGTGCCAGCAGTCCTCCACAGGGGTTTCCCTACGAGCAGTACTTC	CASSPPQGFPYEQYF
-	TRBV6-5	TRBJ1-6	-	TGTGCCAGCAGTTACAGCTCCTATAATTCACCCCTCCACTTT	CASSYSSYNSPLHF
-	TRBV15	TRBJ2-6	-	TGTGCCACCAGCAGAGTTCCGGAAACTGGGGCCAACGTCCTGACTTTC	CATSRVPETGANVLTF
-	TRBV27	TRBJ2-7	-	TGTGCCAGCAGTTTAATTCCCCAAGGGGGCGAGCAGTACTTC	CASSLIPQGGEQYF
-	TRBV28	TRBJ2-1	-	TGTGCCAGCAACGAGCCCTACAATGAGCAGTTCTTC	CASNEPYNEQFF
once	TRBV4-2	TRBJ2-7	-	TGTGCCAGCAGCCAAGATGAAAGAGGGGGGGCTGACGCCTACGAGCAGTACTTC	CASSQDERGGADAYEQYF
-	TRBV7-9	TRBJ2-7	-	TGTGCCAGCAGTCGTGGCCACTGGGCGTACTTC	CASSRGHWAYF